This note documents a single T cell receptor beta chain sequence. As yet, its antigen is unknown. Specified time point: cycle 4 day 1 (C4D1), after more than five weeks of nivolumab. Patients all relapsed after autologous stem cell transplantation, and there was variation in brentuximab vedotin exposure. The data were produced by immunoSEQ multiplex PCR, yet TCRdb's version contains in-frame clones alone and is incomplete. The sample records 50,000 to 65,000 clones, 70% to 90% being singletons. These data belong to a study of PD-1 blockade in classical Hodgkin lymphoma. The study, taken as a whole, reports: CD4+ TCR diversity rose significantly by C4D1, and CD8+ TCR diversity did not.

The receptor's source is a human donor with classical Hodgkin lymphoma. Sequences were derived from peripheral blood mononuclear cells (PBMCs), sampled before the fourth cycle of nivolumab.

CDR3 coding DNA: TGTGCCAGTAGTATTCAGGGGTTGGGTTCACCCCTCCACTTT. This encodes CASSIQGLGSPLHF. The gene calls are TRBV19 and TRBJ1-6; tentatively, D is TRBD1 (6 bases). The germline V gene encodes CDR1 LNHDA and CDR2 SQIVND (reference sequence). Trimming left V 3 bases short and J 9 bases short, with 12 bases between. The CDR3 has 14 residues.